The clone carrying this T cell receptor beta chain was recorded only once. Its cognate antigen is unknown. The data were obtained in a study of OX40 agonist ivuxolimab in advanced cancers. Study-level background: Ivuxolimab, which is an agonistic anti-OX40 (CD134) antibody, was administered to the patients.

Germline V gene sequence: CDR1 KGHSH, CDR2 LQKENI. V lost 2 bases and J 0 bases, leaving 9 bases between the germline ends. The CDR3 has 15 amino acids. Overall study results and limits: Expanded clones tended on average to be more numerous among CD8+ T cells than CD4+.

Generated by immunoSEQ multiplex PCR, the TCRdb table keeps only in-frame clones and is missing some. The sample contains around 60,000 clones, approximately 79% of which appear only once. The starting material was CD4+ or CD8+ T cells sorted from blood, obtained in a trial of the OX40 agonist ivuxolimab. V gene TRBV18 combines with J gene TRBJ2-3; tentatively, D is TRBD1 (5 bases). The TCR originated in an adult with an advanced solid tumor such as melanoma, head and neck, liver or kidney cancer. CDR3 DNA: TGTGCCAGCTCACCAGTGACAGCTAGCACAGATACGCAGTATTTT. Amino acids: CASSPVTASTDTQYF.